The entry that follows covers one TCR beta chain sequence. Researchers ran the PCR with 60 Vbeta and 13 Jbeta primers. Generated by immunoSEQ multiplex PCR, the TCRdb table keeps only in-frame clones and is missing some. The profile covers approximately 98,000 clones, with 74% appearing a single time and approximately 2% taken by the ten largest. This specimen belongs to a study of cytomegalovirus exposure and HLA in healthy donors. CDR1 is SGHRS and CDR2 is YFSETQ in the germline V gene. The CDR3 spans 19 residues. The J segment lost 7 bases and the V segment lost 3 bases, leaving 16 bases of the junction unmatched.

The rearrangement links TRBV5-1 to TRBJ2-1; 13 bases are a match to TRBD2. Sequenced: PBMCs. This sequence was found in a male donor in good health and CMV-seronegative. The CDR3 nucleotides read TGCGCCAGCAGCTCGATGACTAGCGGGAGGATCGTTCAGAAGAATGAGCAGTTCTTC. Translated, it gives CASSSMTSGRIVQKNEQFF.